This TCR beta chain was found in a study of shared clonotypes between healthy human individuals. In the study overall: Each donor's CD8 memory used one plate, CD8 naive two, each CD4 subset three.

In germline, CDR1 is MDHEN, CDR2 SYDVKM. This CDR3 has 12 residues. V was shortened by 2 bases and J by 6 bases, with 7 bases between the two germline ends. As to this clone: Its antigen is as yet unknown.

Study conclusions and caveats: Non-shared clonotypes had lower generation probabilities than clonotypes shared by all four sorted-subset donors.

The assay was immunoSEQ multiplex PCR, and TCRdb's table has in-frame clones only and misses some. Among about 2.4 million clones listed, approximately 93% were seen once. The material sequenced was naive CD4+ T cells from PBMCs. Indicated subset: CD45RA+ positively selected. This clonotype was sampled from a young man in good health. Some clones in this sample may be carry-over from other donors' samples. The chain carries TRBV28 and TRBJ1-1; no clear D gene. CDR3 bases: TGTGCCAGCAGTTTAAGTTGGGCTGAAGCTTTCTTT. Protein sequence: CASSLSWAEAFF.